The present T cell receptor (beta chain) was sequenced within a study of blood T cell repertoires in COVID-19. Study details: There were acute and convalescent COVID-19 samples, and they came from the United States, Italy and Spain.

In the source study's methods: Amplification with reference gene primers provided the estimates of nucleated cell counts. Clones were read by immunoSEQ multiplex PCR, and TCRdb kept only the in-frame ones, dropping some. V and J calls and clone size are copied from that table; D and trimming were computed from the DNA. The sample contains about 250,000 clones, 86% of which appear only once. The CDR3 is 14 residues long. V lost 6 bases, J lost 1 base, and 9 bases lay in between. From germline, CDR1 is MDHEN and CDR2 SYDVKM. V is TRBV28 and J is TRBJ2-2; tentative D call: TRBD1 (6 bases). This TCR derives from a woman in her fifties or sixties who had recovered from COVID-19. Sequencing was done on a sample of peripheral blood. In nucleotides, the CDR3 is TGTGCCAGCAGGGGGACAAGGAACACCGGGGAGCTGTTTTTT. Its protein product is CASRGTRNTGELFF.